These T cell receptor beta chains were read from a single sample in a study of blood T cell repertoires in COVID-19. Only in-frame clones appear in the TCRdb table, and some are missing; sequencing was by immunoSEQ multiplex PCR. Among about 180,000 clones, about 88% were seen once, and the ten largest hold around 1.2%. Material for sequencing was PBMCs or T cells enriched from blood (not recorded which). All receptors derive from a human donor with acute COVID-19. The donor label of this sample is uncertain. The CDR3 runs from the conserved cysteine through the conserved F or W. A D gene is named only where the DNA matches it firmly. Expanded clones get a size class; other rows say once, few or many, or leave the size out.

DNA | CDR3 | D | V | size | J
TGTGCCAGCAGCGTAAACCGGGACCAGGGGACCGGGGAGCTGTTTTTT | CASSVNRDQGTGELFF | NA | TRBV9 | NA | TRBJ2-2
TGTGCCAGCAGCCAGGTTGACAGGGATAACTATGGCTACACCTTC | CASSQVDRDNYGYTF | TRBD1 | TRBV4-2 | NA | TRBJ1-2
TGCAGCGGACAGGGAAACTACGAGCAGTACTTC | CSGQGNYEQYF | TRBD1 | TRBV20-1 | NA | TRBJ2-7
TGTGCCAGCAGCGTTTCCGGGACAGAGGGTGAAAAACTGTTTTTT | CASSVSGTEGEKLFF | TRBD1 | TRBV9 | NA | TRBJ1-4
TGTGCCAGCAGCCCTCTGACAGGGTCCAATCAGCCCCAGCATTTT | CASSPLTGSNQPQHF | TRBD1 | TRBV11-2 | NA | TRBJ1-5
TGTGCCAGCAGCGTATTTCCAGCGGGGGGCCCAGCCGGGGAGCTGTTTTTT | CASSVFPAGGPAGELFF | TRBD2 | TRBV9 | NA | TRBJ2-2
TGTGCCAGCAGTGAGTCAGGGAATTCACCCCTCCACTTT | CASSESGNSPLHF | NA | TRBV6-4 | NA | TRBJ1-6
TGCGCCAGCACCTTCGGGCGGGGGGACACCGGGGAGCTGTTTTTT | CASTFGRGDTGELFF | TRBD2 | TRBV5-1 | once | TRBJ2-2
TGTGCCACCGGGGTCGGCGGAAATGAAAAACTGTTTTTT | CATGVGGNEKLFF | NA | TRBV10-3 | NA | TRBJ1-4
TGCGCCAGCAGCCGAGAGTCGGTGTTTAATGAAAAACTGTTTTTT | CASSRESVFNEKLFF | NA | TRBV4-1 | NA | TRBJ1-4
TGTGCCAGCGACAGGGGTTCCGGGGAGCTGTTTTTT | CASDRGSGELFF | TRBD1 | TRBV9 | NA | TRBJ2-2
TGTGCCTCCTACCCACCCTATGGCTACACCTTC | CASYPPYGYTF | NA | TRBV30 | NA | TRBJ1-2
TGTGCCAGCAGCTCCGAGGGGGGGGGCTATGGCTACACCTTC | CASSSEGGGYGYTF | NA | TRBV7-9 | NA | TRBJ1-2
TGCGCCAGCAGCTTACAGGGTACGGGGAGCACAGATACGCAGTATTTT | CASSLQGTGSTDTQYF | NA | TRBV5-1 | NA | TRBJ2-3
TGTGCCAGCAGTTTAGCGGGGATGAACACCGGGGAGCTGTTTTTT | CASSLAGMNTGELFF | NA | TRBV28 | NA | TRBJ2-2
TGTGCCAGCAGCTTAACCCCAGACTACGAGCAGTACTTC | CASSLTPDYEQYF | NA | TRBV7-3 | NA | TRBJ2-7
TGTGCCAGCAACAGGGAAGGGTCCTACGAGCAGTACTTC | CASNREGSYEQYF | NA | TRBV18 | NA | TRBJ2-7
TGTGCCAGCAGCTCCTACAGGGGCTCCTACGAGCAGTACTTC | CASSSYRGSYEQYF | TRBD1 | TRBV7-2 | NA | TRBJ2-7